This TCR beta chain was recovered during a study of Tregs in tolerant kidney transplant recipients. The assay was immunoSEQ multiplex PCR, and TCRdb's table has in-frame clones only and misses some. This listing includes approximately 31,000 clones. Worth noting for this clone: Its cognate antigen is unknown.

Findings of the study overall: Tregs expanded with activated donor B cells seemed most donor-specific. Tolerant patients' donor-specific Tregs expanded beyond overall Tregs, suggesting antigen-driven growth. Findings come from small patient numbers and require larger validation. Some patients' samples used different primers over time, so nucleotide sequences weren't comparable.

Sample: CD8+ T cells from blood, taken before the transplant. The clonotype comes from a human donor who received a combined kidney and bone marrow transplant.

The sequenced part of the CDR3 DNA is TGTGCCAGTAGTATGGAGGCAGGGAGTCTACACGAG. It is translated as CASSMEAGSLHE. The CDR3 in its entirety is CASSMEAGSLHEQYF. V and J are TRBV19 and TRBJ2-7, with D perhaps being TRBD1 or TRBD2 (5 bases each). The missing CDR3 end, 3 residues past where the read stops, is filled in from the germline J gene. V was shortened by 3 bases and J by 5 bases, with 17 bases between the two germline ends. This CDR3 is 15 amino acids long. Germline V gene lookup returns CDR1 LNHDA and CDR2 SQIVND (reference sequence).